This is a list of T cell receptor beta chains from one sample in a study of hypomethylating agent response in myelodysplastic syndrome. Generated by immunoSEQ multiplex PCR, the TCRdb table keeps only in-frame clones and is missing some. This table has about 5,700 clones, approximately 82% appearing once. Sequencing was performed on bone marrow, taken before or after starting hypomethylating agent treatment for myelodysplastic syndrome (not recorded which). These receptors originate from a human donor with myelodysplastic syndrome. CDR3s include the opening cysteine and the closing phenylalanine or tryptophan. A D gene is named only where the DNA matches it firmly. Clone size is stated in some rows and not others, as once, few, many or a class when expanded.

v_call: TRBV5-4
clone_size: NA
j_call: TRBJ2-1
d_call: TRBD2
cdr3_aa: CASSLVTSGGNEQFF
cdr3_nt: TGTGCCAGCAGCTTGGTTACTAGCGGGGGGAATGAGCAGTTCTTC

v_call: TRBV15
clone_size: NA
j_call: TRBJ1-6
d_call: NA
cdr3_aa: CATSSNLGGDSPLHF
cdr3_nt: TGTGCCACCAGCAGTAATTTAGGTGGCGATTCACCCCTCCACTTT

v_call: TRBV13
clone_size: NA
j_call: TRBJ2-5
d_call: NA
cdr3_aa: CASSPDSDQETQYF
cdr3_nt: TGTGCCAGCAGCCCAGACTCCGACCAAGAGACCCAGTACTTC

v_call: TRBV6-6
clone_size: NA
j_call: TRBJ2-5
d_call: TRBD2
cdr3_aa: CASSTGGFLVSETQYF
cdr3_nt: TGTGCCAGCAGCACCGGGGGGTTCCTTGTCTCGGAGACCCAGTACTTC

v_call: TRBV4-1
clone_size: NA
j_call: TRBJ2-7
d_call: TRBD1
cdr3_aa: CASSYAGTGVYEQYF
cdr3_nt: TGCGCCAGCAGCTATGCCGGGACAGGAGTCTACGAGCAGTACTTC

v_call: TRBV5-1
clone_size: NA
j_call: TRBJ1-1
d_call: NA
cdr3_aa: CASAEGGGTEAFF
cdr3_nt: TGCGCCAGCGCAGAGGGAGGGGGAACTGAAGCTTTCTTT

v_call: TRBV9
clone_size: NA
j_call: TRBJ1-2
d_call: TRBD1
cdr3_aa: CASSVGQGFYGYTF
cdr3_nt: TGTGCCAGCAGCGTGGGACAGGGATTCTATGGCTACACCTTC

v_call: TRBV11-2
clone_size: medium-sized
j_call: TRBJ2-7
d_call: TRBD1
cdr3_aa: CASSWNGQEDSYEQYF
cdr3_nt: TGTGCCAGCAGCTGGAACGGACAGGAAGACTCCTACGAGCAGTACTTC

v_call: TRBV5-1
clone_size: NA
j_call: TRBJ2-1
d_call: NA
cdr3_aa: CASSLEVGRAYNEQFF
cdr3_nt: TGCGCCAGCAGCTTGGAGGTGGGCCGAGCCTACAATGAGCAGTTCTTC

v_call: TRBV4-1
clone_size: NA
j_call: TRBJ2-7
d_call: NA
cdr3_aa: CASSVRDSTSYEQYF
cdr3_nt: TGCGCCAGCAGCGTCCGGGACTCAACCTCCTACGAGCAGTACTTC

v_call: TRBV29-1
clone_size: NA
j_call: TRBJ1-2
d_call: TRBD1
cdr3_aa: CSVEIPGQAANYGYTF
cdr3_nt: TGCAGCGTTGAAATCCCGGGACAGGCAGCTAACTATGGCTACACCTTC

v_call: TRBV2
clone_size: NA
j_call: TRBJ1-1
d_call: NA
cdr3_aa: CASSDNTEAFF
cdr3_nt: TGTGCCAGCAGTGATAACACTGAAGCTTTCTTT

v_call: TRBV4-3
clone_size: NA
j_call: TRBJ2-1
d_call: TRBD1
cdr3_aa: CASSRGQGDNEQFF
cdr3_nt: TGCGCCAGCAGCCGGGGACAGGGAGACAATGAGCAGTTCTTC

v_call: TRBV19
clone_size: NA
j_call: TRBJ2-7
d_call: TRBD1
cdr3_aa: CASRGTAFSYEQYF
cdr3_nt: TGTGCCAGCAGAGGGACAGCATTCTCCTACGAGCAGTACTTC

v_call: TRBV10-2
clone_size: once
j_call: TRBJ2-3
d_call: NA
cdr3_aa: CASSEGSRSTDTQYF
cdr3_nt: TGCGCCAGCAGTGAGGGTTCCCGAAGCACAGATACGCAGTATTTT

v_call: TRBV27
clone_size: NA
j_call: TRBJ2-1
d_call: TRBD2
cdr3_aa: CASSFSGTRWGNEQFF
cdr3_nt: TGTGCCAGCAGTTTTTCCGGGACTAGGTGGGGGAATGAGCAGTTCTTC

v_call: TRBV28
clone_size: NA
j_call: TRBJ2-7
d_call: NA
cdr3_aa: CASSFISEGAGDYEQYF
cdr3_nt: TGTGCCAGCAGTTTTATATCGGAAGGGGCAGGGGACTACGAGCAGTACTTC

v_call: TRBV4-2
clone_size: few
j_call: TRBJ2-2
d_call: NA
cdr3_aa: CASSPAGRTNTGELFF
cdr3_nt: TGTGCCAGCAGCCCGGCGGGCCGAACGAACACCGGGGAGCTGTTTTTT

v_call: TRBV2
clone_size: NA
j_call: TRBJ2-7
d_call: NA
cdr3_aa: CASRGTDEYEQYF
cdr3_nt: TGTGCCAGCAGGGGGACTGATGAATACGAGCAGTACTTC

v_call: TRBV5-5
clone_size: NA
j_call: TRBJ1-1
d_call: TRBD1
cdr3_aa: CASSLHGQGAEAFF
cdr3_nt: TGTGCCAGCAGCTTACACGGACAGGGGGCTGAAGCTTTCTTT

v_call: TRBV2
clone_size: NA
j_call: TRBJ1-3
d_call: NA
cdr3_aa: CASSLLNTIYF
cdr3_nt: TGTGCCAGCAGTCTTCTAAACACCATATATTTT

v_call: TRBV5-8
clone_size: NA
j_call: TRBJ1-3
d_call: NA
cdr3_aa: CASRLEIITGRSGNTIYF
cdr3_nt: TGTGCCAGCAGGCTGGAGATAATAACAGGCCGCTCTGGAAACACCATATATTTT

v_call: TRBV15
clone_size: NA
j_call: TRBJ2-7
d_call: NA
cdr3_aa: CATSSGGGYPYEQYF
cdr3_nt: TGTGCCACCAGCTCAGGGGGGGGCTACCCCTACGAGCAGTACTTC

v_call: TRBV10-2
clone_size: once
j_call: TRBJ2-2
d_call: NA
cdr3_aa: CASVGGAIVGKLFF
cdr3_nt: TGCGCCAGCGTCGGGGGTGCAATAGTGGGGAAGCTGTTTTTT

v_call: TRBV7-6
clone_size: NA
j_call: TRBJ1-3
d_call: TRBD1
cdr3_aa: CASSRQTGRDTIYF
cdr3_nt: TGTGCCAGCAGCCGTCAGACAGGGAGGGACACCATATATTTT

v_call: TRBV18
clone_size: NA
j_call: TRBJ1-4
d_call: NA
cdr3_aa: CASSLTASNPGTEKLFF
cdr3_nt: TGTGCCAGCTCATTGACAGCTTCCAACCCCGGTACTGAAAAACTGTTTTTT

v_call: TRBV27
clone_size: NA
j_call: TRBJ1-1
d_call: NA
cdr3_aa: CASSPYGGSTEAFF
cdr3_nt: TGTGCCAGCAGTCCGTACGGTGGGAGCACTGAAGCTTTCTTT

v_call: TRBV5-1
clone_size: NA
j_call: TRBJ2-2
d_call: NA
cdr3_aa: CASSPRFNTGELFF
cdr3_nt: TGCGCCAGCAGCCCGCGGTTCAACACCGGGGAGCTGTTTTTT

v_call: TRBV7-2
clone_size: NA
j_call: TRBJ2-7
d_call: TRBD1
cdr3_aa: CASSLSRTGAQGEQYF
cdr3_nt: TGTGCCAGCAGCTTAAGTAGAACAGGGGCGCAGGGCGAGCAGTACTTC

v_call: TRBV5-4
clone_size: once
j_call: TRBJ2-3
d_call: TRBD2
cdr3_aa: CASSPNLKERGFKDTQYF
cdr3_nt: TGTGCCAGCAGCCCGAACCTCAAGGAGCGGGGGTTTAAAGATACGCAGTATTTT

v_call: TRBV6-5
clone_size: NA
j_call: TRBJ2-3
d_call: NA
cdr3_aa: CASTQGADTQYF
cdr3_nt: TGTGCCAGCACACAGGGAGCAGATACGCAGTATTTT

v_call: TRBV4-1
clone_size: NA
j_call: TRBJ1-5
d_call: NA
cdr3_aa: CASSRPGEGQPQHF
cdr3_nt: TGCGCCAGCAGCCGGCCTGGGGAGGGGCAGCCCCAGCATTTT

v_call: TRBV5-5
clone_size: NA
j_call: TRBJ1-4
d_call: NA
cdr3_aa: CASSLGSGAGLANEKLFF
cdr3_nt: TGTGCCAGCAGCTTGGGATCCGGGGCGGGATTGGCTAATGAAAAACTGTTTTTT

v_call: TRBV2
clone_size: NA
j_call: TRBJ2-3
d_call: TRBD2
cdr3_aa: CASRAGGSDTQYF
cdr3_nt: TGTGCCAGCAGAGCGGGGGGGTCAGATACGCAGTATTTT

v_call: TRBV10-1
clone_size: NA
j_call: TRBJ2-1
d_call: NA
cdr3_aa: CASGDGRRGRDEQFF
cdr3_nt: TGCGCCAGCGGGGATGGTAGGAGGGGGCGCGATGAGCAGTTCTTC

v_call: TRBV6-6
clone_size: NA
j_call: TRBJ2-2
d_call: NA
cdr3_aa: CASSYFMSGELFF
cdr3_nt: TGTGCCAGCAGTTACTTCATGAGCGGGGAGCTGTTTTTT

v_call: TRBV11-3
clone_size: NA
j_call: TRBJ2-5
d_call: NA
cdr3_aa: CASSLGPGQETQYF
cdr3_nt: TGTGCCAGCAGCTTAGGACCGGGACAAGAGACCCAGTACTTC

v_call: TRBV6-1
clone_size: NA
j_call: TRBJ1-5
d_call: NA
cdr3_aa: CASSEALGEYSNQPQHF
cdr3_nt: TGTGCCAGCAGTGAAGCGCTGGGGGAATATAGCAATCAGCCCCAGCATTTT

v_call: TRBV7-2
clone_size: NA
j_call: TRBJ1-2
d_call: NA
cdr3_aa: CASSLSKGGYTF
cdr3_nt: TGTGCCAGCAGCTTGTCAAAAGGCGGCTACACCTTC